This passage covers 16 T cell receptor beta chains from one sample sequenced in a study of brain T cells in children with intractable seizures. Time point meaning: blood from clinic visit 5 months post-surgery; TSC patient then seizure free. Only in-frame clones appear in the TCRdb table, and some are missing; sequencing was by immunoSEQ multiplex PCR. Of 340,000 or so clones in the sample, about 94% are singletons; the top ten hold 5.5% to 6%. The sample was peripheral blood, taken less than 6 months after surgery. These receptors originate from a boy younger than two with tuberous sclerosis and intractable seizures.

The V call is TRBV2, the J call TRBJ2-1; 9 bases are a match to TRBD2. The CDR3 runs to 17 residues. Germline V lookup: CDR1 SNHLY, CDR2 FYNNEI. Trimming at V came to 2 bases and at J to 4 bases, leaving 9 bases not matched to a gene. CDR3 sequence (DNA): TGTGCCAGCAGTGAACACTCTCTGACTAGCGGATACAATGAGCAGTTCTTC. Translation gives CASSEHSLTSGYNEQFF.

J is TRBJ2-7 and V is TRBV4-1, with a possible D match to TRBD1 (6 bases). The length of the CDR3 is 15 residues. Germline V gives CDR1 MGHRA, CDR2 YSYEKL. V lost 1 base and J 3 bases, leaving 13 bases between the germline ends. The chain's CDR3 is CASSQGSLGGYEQYF. The CDR3 bases are TGCGCCAGCAGCCAAGGTTCATTAGGGGGCTACGAGCAGTACTTC.

The V call is TRBV5-4, the J call TRBJ1-2; TRBD1 is a possible D gene (5 bases). Trimming took 4 bases from V and 11 from J, leaving 18 bases between them. The germline V gene encodes CDR1 SGHNT and CDR2 YYREEE (reference sequence). The CDR3 runs to 13 residues. The CDR3 coding sequence is TGTGCCAGCAGCCTCAGGGTCCAGCAAGGGTACACCTTC. Its translation is CASSLRVQQGYTF.

The CDR3 protein is CAWNLRGFTGELFF. As DNA, the CDR3 is TGTGCCTGGAATTTGCGAGGCTTCACCGGGGAGCTGTTTTTT. The chain links TRBV30 to TRBJ2-2; D remains ambiguous. The V gene lost 4 bases and the J gene lost 4 bases, with 13 bases spanning the gap. The CDR3 covers 14 residues. Looked up from germline, CDR1 is GTSNPN and CDR2 is SVGIG (reference sequence).

CDR3 coding DNA: TGTGCCTGGAGTGGGACTAGCGGGCCTACCGGGGAGCTGTTTTTT. It yields the protein CAWSGTSGPTGELFF. The chain has TRBV30 and TRBJ2-2; 11 bases are shared with TRBD2. Trimming cost V 1 base and J 5 bases; bases outside gene matches: 3. This CDR3 has 15 amino acids. CDR1 and CDR2 (germline): GTSNPN, SVGIG (reference sequence).

The chain recombines TRBV9 with TRBJ2-7, with D tentatively TRBD2 (5 bases). The V gene lost 0 bases and the J gene lost 6 bases, with 10 bases spanning the gap. The germline V gene encodes CDR1 SGDLS and CDR2 YYNGEE. CDR3 size: 13 residues. The CDR3 reads CASSVEASSEQYF. The CDR3, as DNA: TGTGCCAGCAGCGTAGAGGCTAGCAGCGAGCAGTACTTC. Complete variable domain (other parts from reference TRBV9 and TRBJ2-7): DSGVTQTPKHLITATGQRVTLRCSPRSGDLSVYWYQQSLDQGLQFLIQYYNGEERAKGNILERFSAQQFPDLHSELNLSSLELGDSALYFCASSVEASSEQYFGPGTRLTVT.

The chain recombines TRBV27 with TRBJ2-7; TRBD1 is a possible D gene (5 bases). Germline V CDR1 and CDR2: MNHEY, SMNVEV (reference sequence). The CDR3 has 12 residues. V gave up 7 bases and J gave up 0 bases, with 7 bases separating them. The CDR3 sequence: CASKDSSYEQYF. CDR3 DNA: TGTGCCAGCAAAGACAGCTCCTACGAGCAGTACTTC.

This chain joins TRBV24-1 and TRBJ2-7, with D possibly matching TRBD1 (5 bases). Trimming cost V 6 bases and J 2 bases, with 25 bases left between them. This CDR3 comprises 18 residues. From germline, CDR1 is KGHDR and CDR2 SFDVKD. CDR3 loop: CATSSRARVQIFPYEQYF. The CDR3 nucleotides read TGTGCCACCAGTTCCAGGGCCCGAGTACAAATTTTCCCCTACGAGCAGTACTTC.

The V and J genes are TRBV4-1 and TRBJ2-1; D gene unclear. Deletions cut 0 bases from V and 10 bases from J, with 10 bases between. Per the germline V gene, CDR1 is MGHRA and CDR2 is YSYEKL. The CDR3 consists of 13 residues. The CDR3 DNA reads as TGCGCCAGCAGCCAAGATTTATGGATGGAGCAGTTCTTC. This translates into CASSQDLWMEQFF.

This clone was seen once. The gene calls are TRBV7-9 and TRBJ1-2; 9 bases line up with TRBD1. This CDR3 region has 16 residues. V dropped 4 bases and J dropped 3; count of bases not matched to a gene: 9. Germline CDR1 SEHNR, CDR2 FQNEAQ (reference sequence). CDR3 in DNA: TGTGCCAGCAGCTCGACTTTCCGGGACAGGGACTATGGCTACACCTTC. The encoded protein is CASSSTFRDRDYGYTF.

The count of this clone is one. The gene calls are TRBV9 and TRBJ2-3; TRBD2 agrees at 13 bases. In germline, CDR1 is SGDLS, CDR2 YYNGEE. Trimming cost V 0 bases and J 2 bases; bases outside gene matches: 9. The CDR3 is 19 amino acids. CDR3 coding DNA: TGTGCCAGCAGCGTAGGAGAACTAGCGGGAGGGCCGTACACAGATACGCAGTATTTT. Translated: CASSVGELAGGPYTDTQYF.

This chain joins TRBV7-3 and TRBJ2-2, with a possible D match to TRBD2 (5 bases). Deletions cut 1 base from V and 1 base from J, with 10 bases between. This CDR3 contains 16 residues. CDR1 is SGHTA and CDR2 is FQGTGA in the germline V gene. The chain's CDR3 is CASSLRELLNTGELFF. The CDR3 DNA is TGTGCCAGCAGCTTAAGGGAGCTCCTGAACACCGGGGAGCTGTTTTTT.

The V and J genes are TRBV19 and TRBJ2-2; possibly TRBD2 for D (5 bases). Per germline, CDR1 LNHDA and CDR2 SQIVND (reference sequence). The CDR3 has 12 amino acids. V was pared by 10 bases and J by 9 bases, with 15 bases between. The CDR3 coding sequence is TGTGCCACCCGGACCCGAGGGCGGGAGCTGTTTTTT. It yields the protein CATRTRGRELFF.

The V gene is TRBV7-8, the J gene TRBJ2-7; TRBD2 matches 8 bases. V shed 4 bases and J 2 bases; nucleotides not matched to a gene: 4. CDR1 is SGHVS, CDR2 FQNEAQ, per germline. The CDR3 has 14 amino acids. In DNA, the CDR3 is TGTGCCAGCAGCTACCCGGGACTAGCCTACGAGCAGTACTTC. It translates to CASSYPGLAYEQYF.

The chain is built from TRBV30 and TRBJ2-6, with D possibly matching TRBD1 (5 bases). V gave up 3 bases and J gave up 4 bases, with 19 bases separating them. Germline lookup yields CDR1 GTSNPN and CDR2 SVGIG (reference sequence). The CDR3 is made up of 17 amino acids. CDR3 amino acids: CAWRTFGQGTGANVLTF. In DNA, the CDR3 is TGTGCCTGGAGGACTTTTGGGCAGGGTACCGGGGCCAACGTCCTGACTTTC.

Comments on this clone: The junction does not match germline at one end; this may be a read error. The chain carries TRBV18 and TRBJ1-3; D gene ambiguous. Germline assignment: CDR1 KGHSH and CDR2 LQKENI. This CDR3 is 13 amino acids long. The CDR3 DNA is TGTGCCAGCTCACCGGCCGGTGGAGACACCATATATTTT. Translating it yields CASSPAGGDTIYF.